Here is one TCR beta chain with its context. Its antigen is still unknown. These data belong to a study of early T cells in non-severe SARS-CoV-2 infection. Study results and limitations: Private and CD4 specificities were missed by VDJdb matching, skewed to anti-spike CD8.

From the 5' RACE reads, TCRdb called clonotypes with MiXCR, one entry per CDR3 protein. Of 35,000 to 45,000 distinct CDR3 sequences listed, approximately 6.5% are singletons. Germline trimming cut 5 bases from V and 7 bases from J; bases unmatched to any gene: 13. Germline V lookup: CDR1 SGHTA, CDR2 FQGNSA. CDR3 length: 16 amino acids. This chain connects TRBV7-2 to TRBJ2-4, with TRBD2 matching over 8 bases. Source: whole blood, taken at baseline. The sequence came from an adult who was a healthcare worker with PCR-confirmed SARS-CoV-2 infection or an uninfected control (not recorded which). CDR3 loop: CASSPPSSGKRNIQYF. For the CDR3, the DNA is TGTGCCAGCAGCCCCCCGAGTAGCGGGAAAAGGAACATTCAGTACTTC. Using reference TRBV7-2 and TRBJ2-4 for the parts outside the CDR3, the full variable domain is GAGVSQSPSNKVTEKGKDVELRCDPISGHTALYWYRQSLGQGLEFLIYFQGNSAPDKSGLPSDRFSAERTGGSVSTLTIQRTQQEDSAVYLCASSPPSSGKRNIQYFGAGTRLSVL.